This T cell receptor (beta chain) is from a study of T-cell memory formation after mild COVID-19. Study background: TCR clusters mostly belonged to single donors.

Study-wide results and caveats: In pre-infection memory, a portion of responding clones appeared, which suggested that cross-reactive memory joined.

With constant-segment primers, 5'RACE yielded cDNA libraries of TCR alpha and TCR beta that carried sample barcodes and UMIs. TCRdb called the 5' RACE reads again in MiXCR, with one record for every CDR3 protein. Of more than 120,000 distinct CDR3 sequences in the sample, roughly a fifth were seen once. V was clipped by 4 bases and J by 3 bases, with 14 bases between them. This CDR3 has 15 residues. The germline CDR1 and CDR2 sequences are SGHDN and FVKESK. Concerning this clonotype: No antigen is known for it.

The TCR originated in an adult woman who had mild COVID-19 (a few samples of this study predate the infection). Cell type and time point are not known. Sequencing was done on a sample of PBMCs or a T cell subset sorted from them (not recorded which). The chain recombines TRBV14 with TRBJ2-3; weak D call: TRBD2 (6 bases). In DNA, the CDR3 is TGTGCCAGCAGCCTTCGACTAGGCGCAACAGATACGCAGTATTTT. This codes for CASSLRLGATDTQYF.